This entry describes one T cell receptor (beta chain). The antigen is undetermined. Data came from immunoSEQ multiplex PCR; TCRdb stores just in-frame clones and leaves some out. The sample consists of about 86,000 clones, approximately 89% of them appearing once. These data originate in a study of T cell responses to AZD1222 COVID-19 vaccine. The overall study: The analysis combined second doses at about 4 or about 12 weeks. General study points: Possibly, clonal diversity was underestimated; donors were largely white British and included more females. Recipients of two AZD1222 doses showed rising Spike-specific TCR breadth and depth.

Germline loops: CDR1 SGHTA, CDR2 FQGNSA. CDR3 length: 15 residues. Trimming pared 5 bases from V and 7 bases from J, leaving 17 bases between. The sample was peripheral blood, taken on day 0 of AZD1222 vaccination. J is TRBJ2-2 and V is TRBV7-2, with D perhaps TRBD2 (6 bases). The TCR sequence derives from an adult in good health. CDR3 coding DNA: TGTGCCAGCAGCCCTAACGGGGGAGGTATCGGGGAGCTGTTTTTT. It yields the protein CASSPNGGGIGELFF.